This TCR beta chain was obtained from a study of tumor-infiltrating lymphocytes in oesophageal squamous cell carcinoma listed by TCRdb under 2016. Turning to this clonotype: No antigen is known for it. No base quality information exists; no much larger clone differs at one position.

The library was produced with PCR. Sequencing relied on an Illumina HiSeq 2000. The raw public data were reprocessed by TCRdb itself: fastp quality trimming at Q25, MiXCR clonotype calling, in-frame beta chains only. Each entry merges the rows of one CDR3 protein and shows their most common DNA and genes. Here the sample has about 12,000 distinct CDR3 sequences; 55% to 65% occur a single time. The top ten constitute about 30% of the sample. Sequences SGHTA (CDR1) and FQGNSA (CDR2) are obtained from the germline V gene. Spanning cysteine to phenylalanine, the CDR3 consists of 16 amino acids. Only CDR3 DNA is held: 48 bases, read in frame from base 1.

The TCR comes from a female donor with esophageal squamous cell carcinoma. The sequencing input was esophageal tumor tissue. Recombination connected TRBV7-2 to TRBJ2-1; 14 central bases correspond to TRBD2. The DNA end is a closer match to TRBJ2-7, so the J assignment may be wrong. The base sequence is TGTGCCAGCAGCTCGGGACTAGCGGGAGCAATCTCCGAGCAGTACTTC. Its protein reads: CASSSGLAGAISEQYF.